This T cell receptor (beta chain) was captured by sequencing in a study of identical twins. The sample holds a few counts of this clonotype. Germline V gene lookup returns CDR1 SEHNR and CDR2 FQNEAQ (reference sequence). V was trimmed by 1 base and J by 6 bases, leaving 6 bases between them. The CDR3 consists of 12 residues. TCRdb fed the 5' RACE reads into MiXCR, producing one record per CDR3 protein. The sample holds under 350,000 distinct CDR3 sequences, just under 9.5% seen once. This sample also appeared in a second study, on yellow fever vaccine responses in identical twins.

This chain links TRBV7-9 with TRBJ1-2; D is undetermined. The source material was CD8+ T cells sorted from blood. This TCR was sampled from a woman between 18 and 29 years old in good health. The CDR3 DNA sequence: TGTGCCAGCAGCTTAGGAGGGAATGGCTACACCTTC. This encodes CASSLGGNGYTF.